This T cell receptor (beta chain) was identified during a study of T cell repertoires in cytomegalovirus infection. The wider study: A matching HLA type, together with CMV infection, was signaled by public TCR beta signatures.

This clonotype occurred many times. What it binds is not known. The CDR3 spans 15 residues. Trimming pared 0 bases from V and 7 bases from J, leaving 13 bases between. Germline V gene lookup returns CDR1 DFQATT and CDR2 SNEGSKA (reference sequence). TCRdb reprocessed the reads with MiXCR, giving one entry per CDR3 protein. Among hundreds of thousands of distinct CDR3 sequences listed, roughly a sixth were seen once. Study-level results: HLA-C-restricted CMV clonotypes gave the most frequent clonotype in two of eight donors. Cumulative public TCR beta family frequency identified carriers of CMV plus the relevant HLA.

This TCR was recovered from a human donor in good health (CMV status not recorded). Some clones in this sample may be carry-over from other donors' samples. The sequenced sample was PBMCs. The chain uses TRBV20-1 and TRBJ1-6; weak D call: TRBD1 (5 bases). CDR3 region: CSARDLGTGNSPLHF. CDR3 coding DNA: TGCAGTGCTAGAGATCTCGGGACCGGGAATTCACCCCTCCACTTT.